A selection of T cell receptor beta chains follows, all from one sample in a study of T-cell reconstitution after alpha-beta-depleted transplantation in children. A single record per CDR3 protein comes from TCRdb applying MiXCR to the PCR reads. The data hold just over 350,000 distinct CDR3 sequences, with 13% observed a single time. Sequencing used PBMCs, obtained from the stem cell graft. These receptors all come from a human donor who donated a stem cell graft to a child with Fanconi anemia. CDR3s include the opening cysteine and the closing phenylalanine or tryptophan. A D gene is named only where the DNA matches it firmly. Size tells how often a clone was seen (once, few, many) or the class of an expanded clone, and some rows leave it out.

v_call: TRBV12-3/TRBV12-4; j_call: TRBJ1-6; clone_size: few; d_call: TRBD1; cdr3_aa: CASSHWDRANSPLHF; cdr3_nt: TGTGCCAGCAGTCACTGGGACAGGGCTAATTCACCCCTCCACTTT
v_call: TRBV28; j_call: TRBJ2-5; clone_size: few; d_call: -; cdr3_aa: CASSYMALRTQYF; cdr3_nt: TGTGCCAGCAGTTACATGGCACTGCGGACCCAGTACTTC
v_call: TRBV4-3; j_call: TRBJ2-2; clone_size: many; d_call: -; cdr3_aa: CASSQAEDGELFF; cdr3_nt: TGCGCCAGCAGCCAAGCGGAGGACGGGGAGCTGTTTTTT
v_call: TRBV4-3; j_call: TRBJ1-6; clone_size: -; d_call: -; cdr3_aa: CASSQDWNVNNSPLHF; cdr3_nt: TGCGCCAGCAGCCAAGATTGGAACGTTAATAATTCACCCCTCCACTTT
v_call: TRBV3-1; j_call: TRBJ1-1; clone_size: -; d_call: -; cdr3_aa: CAFSTTGQFTEAFF; cdr3_nt: TGTGCCTTCAGCACAACAGGGCAGTTCACTGAAGCTTTCTTT
v_call: TRBV29-1; j_call: TRBJ1-1; clone_size: many; d_call: -; cdr3_aa: CSVSRPNPEAFF; cdr3_nt: TGCAGCGTTTCAAGACCTAACCCTGAAGCTTTCTTT
v_call: TRBV7-9; j_call: TRBJ1-1; clone_size: -; d_call: -; cdr3_aa: CASRIGRGNTEAFF; cdr3_nt: TGTGCCAGCAGGATAGGACGGGGGAACACTGAAGCTTTCTTT
v_call: TRBV27; j_call: TRBJ1-1; clone_size: few; d_call: -; cdr3_aa: CASRGGTQINTEAFF; cdr3_nt: TGTGCCAGCAGGGGCGGGACACAGATAAACACTGAAGCTTTCTTT
v_call: TRBV4-2; j_call: TRBJ1-2; clone_size: -; d_call: -; cdr3_aa: CASSQTDLSGGTDYGYTF; cdr3_nt: TGTGCCAGCAGCCAAACCGATCTTTCCGGGGGGACGGACTATGGCTACACCTTC
v_call: TRBV7-2; j_call: TRBJ1-5; clone_size: many; d_call: -; cdr3_aa: CASSFRHNQPQHF; cdr3_nt: TGTGCCAGCAGCTTTAGACACAATCAGCCCCAGCATTTT
v_call: TRBV29-1; j_call: TRBJ2-5; clone_size: few; d_call: -; cdr3_aa: CSVGMDHWGTQYF; cdr3_nt: TGCAGCGTTGGGATGGACCACTGGGGGACCCAGTACTTC
v_call: TRBV12-3/TRBV12-4; j_call: TRBJ1-5; clone_size: few; d_call: -; cdr3_aa: CASSLSSLEPQHF; cdr3_nt: TGTGCCAGCAGTTTGAGCAGTCTTGAGCCCCAGCATTTT
v_call: TRBV5-6; j_call: TRBJ2-1; clone_size: -; d_call: -; cdr3_aa: CASSFTLGGPIYNEQFF; cdr3_nt: TGTGCCAGCAGCTTTACATTAGGGGGACCGATTTACAATGAGCAGTTCTTC
v_call: TRBV7-2; j_call: TRBJ2-1; clone_size: many; d_call: TRBD1; cdr3_aa: CASSPNRGLTVYNEQFF; cdr3_nt: TGTGCCAGCAGCCCTAACAGGGGGCTGACGGTCTACAATGAGCAGTTCTTC
v_call: TRBV29-1; j_call: TRBJ2-1; clone_size: many; d_call: TRBD1; cdr3_aa: CSVTGDQTSYNEQFF; cdr3_nt: TGCAGCGTTACAGGGGACCAAACGTCGTACAATGAGCAGTTCTTC
v_call: TRBV5-1; j_call: TRBJ2-2; clone_size: -; d_call: -; cdr3_aa: CASSLSQGDTGELFF; cdr3_nt: TGCGCCAGCAGCTTGTCACAGGGAGACACCGGGGAGCTGTTTTTT
v_call: TRBV5-1; j_call: TRBJ2-3; clone_size: many; d_call: -; cdr3_aa: CASSLTAGRVTDTQYF; cdr3_nt: TGCGCCAGCAGCTTGACCGCAGGACGGGTAACAGATACGCAGTATTTT
v_call: TRBV12-3/TRBV12-4; j_call: TRBJ1-1; clone_size: many; d_call: -; cdr3_aa: CASSPGSLGAFF; cdr3_nt: TGTGCCAGCAGTCCCGGGTCTCTGGGAGCTTTCTTT